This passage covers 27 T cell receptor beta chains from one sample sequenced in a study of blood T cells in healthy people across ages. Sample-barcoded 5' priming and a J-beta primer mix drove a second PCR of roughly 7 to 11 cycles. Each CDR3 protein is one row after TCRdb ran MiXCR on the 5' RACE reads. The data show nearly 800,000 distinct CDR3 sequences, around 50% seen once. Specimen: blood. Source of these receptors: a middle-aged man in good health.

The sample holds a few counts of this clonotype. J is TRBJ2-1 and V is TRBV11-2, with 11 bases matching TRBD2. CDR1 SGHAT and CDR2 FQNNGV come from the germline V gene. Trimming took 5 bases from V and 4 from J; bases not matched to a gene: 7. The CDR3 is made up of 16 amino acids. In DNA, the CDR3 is TGTGCCAGCAGCCGAGGAACTAGCGGGGGTTACAATGAGCAGTTCTTC. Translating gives CASSRGTSGGYNEQFF. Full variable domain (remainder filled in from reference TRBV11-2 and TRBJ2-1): EAGVAQSPRYKIIEKRQSVAFWCNPISGHATLYWYQQILGQGPKLLIQFQNNGVVDDSQLPKDRFSAERLKGVDSTLKIQPAKLEDSAVYLCASSRGTSGGYNEQFFGPGTRLTVL.

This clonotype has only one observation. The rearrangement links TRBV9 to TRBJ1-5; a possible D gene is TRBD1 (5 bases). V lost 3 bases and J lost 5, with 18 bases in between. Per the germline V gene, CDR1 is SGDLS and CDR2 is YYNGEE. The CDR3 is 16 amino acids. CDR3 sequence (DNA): TGTGCCAGCAGCGCGGGCATGGGGGGGTACGATCAGCCCCAGCATTTT. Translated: CASSAGMGGYDQPQHF.

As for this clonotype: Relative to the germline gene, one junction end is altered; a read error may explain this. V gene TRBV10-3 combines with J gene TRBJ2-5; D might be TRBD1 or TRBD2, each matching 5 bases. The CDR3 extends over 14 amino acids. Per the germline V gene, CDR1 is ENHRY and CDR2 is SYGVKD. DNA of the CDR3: TGTGCCACCAGTGAGTCGGGCAGGGAGGAGACCCAGTACTTC. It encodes CATSESGREETQYF.

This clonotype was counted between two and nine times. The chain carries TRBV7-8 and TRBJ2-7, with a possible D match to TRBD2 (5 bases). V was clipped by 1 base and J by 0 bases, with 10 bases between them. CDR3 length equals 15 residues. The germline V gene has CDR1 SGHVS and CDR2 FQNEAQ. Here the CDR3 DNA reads TGTGCCAGCAGCTTAGTCGAGGGATTCTCCTACGAGCAGTACTTC. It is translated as CASSLVEGFSYEQYF.

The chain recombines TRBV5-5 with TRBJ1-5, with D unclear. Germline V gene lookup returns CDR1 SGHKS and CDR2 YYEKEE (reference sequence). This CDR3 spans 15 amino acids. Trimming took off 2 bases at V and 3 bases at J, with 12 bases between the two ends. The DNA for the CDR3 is TGTGCCAGCAGCTTCTCCGATGATCACAATCAGCCCCAGCATTTT. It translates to CASSFSDDHNQPQHF.

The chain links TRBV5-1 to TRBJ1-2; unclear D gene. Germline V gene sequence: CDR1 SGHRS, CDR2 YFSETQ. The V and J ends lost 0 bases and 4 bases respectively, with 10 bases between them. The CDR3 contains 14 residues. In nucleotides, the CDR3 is TGCGCCAGCAGCTTGGAGGTAAACAGCTATGGCTACACCTTC. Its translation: CASSLEVNSYGYTF.

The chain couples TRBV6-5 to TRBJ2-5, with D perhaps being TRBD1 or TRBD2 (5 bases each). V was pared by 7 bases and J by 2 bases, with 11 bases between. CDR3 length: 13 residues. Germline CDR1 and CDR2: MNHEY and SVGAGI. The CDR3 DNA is TGTGCCAGCACGGGGACCTTACAAGAGACCCAGTACTTC. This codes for CASTGTLQETQYF.

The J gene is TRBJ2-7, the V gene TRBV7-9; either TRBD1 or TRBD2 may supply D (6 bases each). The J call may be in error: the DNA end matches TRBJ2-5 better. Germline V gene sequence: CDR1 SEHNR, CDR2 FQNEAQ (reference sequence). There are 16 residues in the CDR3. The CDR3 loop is CASSLLFGGQSETQYF. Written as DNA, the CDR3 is TGTGCCAGCAGCCTCCTTTTTGGGGGGCAGTCGGAGACCCAGTACTTC.

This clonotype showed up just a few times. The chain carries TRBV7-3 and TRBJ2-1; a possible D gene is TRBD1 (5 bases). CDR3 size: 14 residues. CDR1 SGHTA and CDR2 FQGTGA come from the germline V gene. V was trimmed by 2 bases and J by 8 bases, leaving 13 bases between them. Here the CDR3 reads CASSLGHSNDEQFF. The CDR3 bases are TGTGCCAGCAGCTTAGGACACTCTAACGATGAGCAGTTCTTC.

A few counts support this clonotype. The CDR3 loop is CASSFGQTRESPLHF. The DNA for the CDR3 is TGTGCCAGCAGTTTCGGACAAACAAGGGAATCACCCCTCCACTTT. The genes are TRBV12-3 or TRBV12-4 and TRBJ1-6; possibly TRBD1 for D (5 bases). Trimming removed 3 bases from V and 10 bases from J, with 16 bases in between. This CDR3 has 15 amino acids.

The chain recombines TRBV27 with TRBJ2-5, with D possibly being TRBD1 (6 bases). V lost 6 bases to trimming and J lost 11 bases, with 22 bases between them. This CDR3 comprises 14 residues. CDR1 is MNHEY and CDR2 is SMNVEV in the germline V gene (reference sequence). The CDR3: CASSPSQGWDEQYF. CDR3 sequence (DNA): TGTGCCAGCAGCCCATCACAGGGTTGGGATGAGCAGTACTTC.

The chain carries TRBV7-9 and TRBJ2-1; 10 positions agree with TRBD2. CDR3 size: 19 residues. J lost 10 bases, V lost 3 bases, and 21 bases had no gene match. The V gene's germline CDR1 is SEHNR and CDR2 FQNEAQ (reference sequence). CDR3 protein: CASSFFSLSSGGAPREQFF. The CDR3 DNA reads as TGTGCCAGCAGCTTTTTCTCCCTTTCGAGCGGGGGGGCTCCCCGCGAGCAGTTCTTC.

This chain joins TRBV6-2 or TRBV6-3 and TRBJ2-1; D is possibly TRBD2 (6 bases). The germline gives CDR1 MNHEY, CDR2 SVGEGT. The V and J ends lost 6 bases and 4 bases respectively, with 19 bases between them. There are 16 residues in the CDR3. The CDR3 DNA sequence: TGTGCCAGCAGGGGCCTACTAGCTCAGACATACAATGAGCAGTTCTTC. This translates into CASRGLLAQTYNEQFF.

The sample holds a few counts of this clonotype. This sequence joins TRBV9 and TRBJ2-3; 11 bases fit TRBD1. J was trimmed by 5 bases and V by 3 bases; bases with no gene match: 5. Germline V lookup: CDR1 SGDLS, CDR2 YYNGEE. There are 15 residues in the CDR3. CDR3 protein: CASSAGTGGIDTQYF. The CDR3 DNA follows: TGTGCCAGCAGCGCCGGGACAGGGGGTATAGATACGCAGTATTTT.

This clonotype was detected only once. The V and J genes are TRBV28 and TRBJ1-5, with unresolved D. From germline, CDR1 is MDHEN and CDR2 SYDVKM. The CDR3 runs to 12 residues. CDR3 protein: CTGSGSNQPQHF. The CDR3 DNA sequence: TGTACCGGTTCCGGGAGCAATCAGCCCCAGCATTTT.

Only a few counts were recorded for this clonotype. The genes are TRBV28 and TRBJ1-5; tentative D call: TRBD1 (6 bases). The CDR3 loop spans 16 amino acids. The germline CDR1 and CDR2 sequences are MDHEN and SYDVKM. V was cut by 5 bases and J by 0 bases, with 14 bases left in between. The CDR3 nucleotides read TGTGCCAGCAGTCCCTGGACAGAGTATAGCAATCAGCCCCAGCATTTT. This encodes CASSPWTEYSNQPQHF.

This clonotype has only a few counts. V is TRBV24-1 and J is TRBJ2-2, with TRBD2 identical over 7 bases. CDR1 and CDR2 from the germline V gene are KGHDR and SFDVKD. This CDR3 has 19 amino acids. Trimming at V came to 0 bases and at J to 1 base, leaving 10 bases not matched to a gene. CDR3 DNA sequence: TGTGCCACCAGTGATTTGATAGGTGGAGCGGGAATGAACACCGGGGAGCTGTTTTTT. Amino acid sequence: CATSDLIGGAGMNTGELFF.

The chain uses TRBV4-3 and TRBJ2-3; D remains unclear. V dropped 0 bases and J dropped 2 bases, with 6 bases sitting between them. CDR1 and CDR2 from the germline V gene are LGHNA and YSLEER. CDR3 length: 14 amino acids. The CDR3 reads CASSQDWDTDTQYF. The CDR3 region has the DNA TGCGCCAGCAGCCAAGATTGGGACACAGATACGCAGTATTTT.

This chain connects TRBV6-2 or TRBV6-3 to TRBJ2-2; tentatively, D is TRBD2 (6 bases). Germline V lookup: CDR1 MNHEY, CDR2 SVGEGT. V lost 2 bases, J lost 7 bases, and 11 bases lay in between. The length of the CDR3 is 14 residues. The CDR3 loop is CASSYRREGGELFF. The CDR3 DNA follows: TGTGCCAGCAGTTACCGGCGGGAAGGCGGGGAGCTGTTTTTT.

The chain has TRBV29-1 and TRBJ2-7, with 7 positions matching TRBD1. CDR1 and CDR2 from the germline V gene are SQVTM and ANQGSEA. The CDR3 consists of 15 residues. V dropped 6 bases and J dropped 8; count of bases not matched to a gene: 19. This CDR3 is CSVSHPVQGKNKQYF. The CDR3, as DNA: TGCAGCGTGAGTCACCCAGTACAGGGGAAGAACAAGCAGTACTTC.

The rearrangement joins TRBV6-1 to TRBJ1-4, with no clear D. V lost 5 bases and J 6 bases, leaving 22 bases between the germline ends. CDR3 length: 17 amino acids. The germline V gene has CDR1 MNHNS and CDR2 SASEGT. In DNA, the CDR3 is TGTGCCAGCAGTCCGGGAAAGCGCGCCTTGATAGATGAAAAACTGTTTTTT. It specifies CASSPGKRALIDEKLFF.

The CDR3 loop is CASARGAAYEQYF. CDR3 DNA sequence: TGCGCCAGCGCCAGGGGGGCGGCCTACGAGCAGTACTTC. V usage is TRBV4-1 and J usage is TRBJ2-7; D possibly corresponds to TRBD1 (7 bases). CDR1 is MGHRA and CDR2 is YSYEKL in the germline V gene. This CDR3 is built from 13 residues. The V end lost 8 bases, the J end lost 2 bases, and 13 bases lay between the germline ends.

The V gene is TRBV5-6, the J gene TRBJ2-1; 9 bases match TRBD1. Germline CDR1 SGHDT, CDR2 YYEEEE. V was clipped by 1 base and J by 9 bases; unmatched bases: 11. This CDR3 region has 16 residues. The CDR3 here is CASSLLHRGLGGEQFF. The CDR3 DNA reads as TGTGCCAGCAGCTTGTTACACAGGGGGCTGGGAGGTGAGCAGTTCTTC.

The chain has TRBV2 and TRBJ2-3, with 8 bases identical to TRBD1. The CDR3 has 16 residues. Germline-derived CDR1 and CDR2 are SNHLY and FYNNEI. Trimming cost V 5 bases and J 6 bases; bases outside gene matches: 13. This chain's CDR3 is CASSRRTGWTTDTQYF. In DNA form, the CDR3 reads TGTGCCAGCAGTCGCCGGACAGGGTGGACGACGGATACGCAGTATTTT.

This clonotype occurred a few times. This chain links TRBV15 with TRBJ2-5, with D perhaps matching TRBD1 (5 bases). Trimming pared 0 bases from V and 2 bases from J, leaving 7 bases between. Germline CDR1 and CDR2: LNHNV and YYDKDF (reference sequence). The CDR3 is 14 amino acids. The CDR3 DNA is TGTGCCACCAGCAGAGAGGCAGGGCAAGAGACCCAGTACTTC. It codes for CATSREAGQETQYF.

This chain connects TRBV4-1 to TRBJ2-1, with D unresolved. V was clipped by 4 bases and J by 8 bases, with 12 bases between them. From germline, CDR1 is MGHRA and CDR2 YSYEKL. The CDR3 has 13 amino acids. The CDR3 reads CASSLRTEDEQFF. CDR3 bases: TGCGCCAGCAGCCTTAGAACCGAGGATGAGCAGTTCTTC.

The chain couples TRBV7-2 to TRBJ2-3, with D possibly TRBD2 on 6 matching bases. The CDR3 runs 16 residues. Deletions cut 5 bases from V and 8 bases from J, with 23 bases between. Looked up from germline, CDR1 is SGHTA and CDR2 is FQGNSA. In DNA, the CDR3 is TGTGCCAGCAGCCTCTTAGGGACTGGCCCCTCCCCTACGCAGTATTTT. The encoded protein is CASSLLGTGPSPTQYF.